The rows below give T cell receptor beta chains drawn from one sample of a study of cytomegalovirus exposure and HLA in healthy donors. Generated by immunoSEQ multiplex PCR, the TCRdb table keeps only in-frame clones and is missing some. The table records some 130,000 clones, approximately 78% of them present only once. Sequencing used PBMCs. These TCRs come from a female donor in good health and CMV-seronegative. Both conserved end residues are part of each CDR3. D genes are given only for firm matches. Rows give clone size only sometimes, using once, few, many, or a class for an expanded clone.

>TRBD2|TRBV15|NA|TRBJ2-7
CATSREGGSVYEQYF
TGTGCCACCAGCAGAGAGGGCGGGAGTGTCTACGAGCAGTACTTC
>TRBD1|TRBV5-6|NA|TRBJ1-4
CASSRGLGQGDEKLFF
TGTGCCAGCAGCCGGGGTCTAGGACAGGGGGATGAAAAACTGTTTTTT
>NA|TRBV15|NA|TRBJ1-1
CATSRDGSRNTEAFF
TGTGCCACCAGCAGAGACGGGTCGCGGAACACTGAAGCTTTCTTT
>TRBD1|TRBV28|NA|TRBJ1-2
CATISGTGMNFRGYTF
TGTGCCACCATATCCGGGACAGGGATGAATTTCCGTGGCTACACCTTC
>TRBD2|TRBV6-5|NA|TRBJ2-1
CASTESGGNEQFF
TGTGCCAGCACGGAGTCGGGGGGCAATGAGCAGTTCTTC
>NA|TRBV19|NA|TRBJ1-5
CASALGGQFRRPAQPQHF
TGTGCCAGTGCTTTGGGGGGGCAGTTTCGTCGGCCTGCTCAGCCCCAGCATTTT
>NA|TRBV19|NA|TRBJ1-1
CASSIAVNTEAFF
TGTGCCAGTAGTATTGCAGTGAACACTGAAGCTTTCTTT
>NA|TRBV6-5|NA|TRBJ2-2
CASSYSAPNTGELFF
TGTGCCAGCAGTTACTCGGCTCCCAACACCGGGGAGCTGTTTTTT
>NA|TRBV21-1|once|TRBJ2-1
CASSSEASGDYNEQFF
TGTGCCAGCAGCTCAGAGGCTAGCGGGGACTACAATGAGCAGTTCTTC
>TRBD1|TRBV5-1|NA|TRBJ2-2
CASSETGETGELFF
TGCGCCAGCAGCGAGACAGGGGAAACCGGGGAGCTGTTTTTT
>NA|TRBV4-3|NA|TRBJ2-5
CASSQENGGETQYF
TGCGCCAGCAGCCAGGAGAATGGCGGGGAGACCCAGTACTTC
>NA|TRBV4-3|NA|TRBJ2-7
CASSQDAAVSYEQYF
TGCGCCAGCAGCCAAGATGCGGCCGTCTCCTACGAGCAGTACTTC
>NA|TRBV28|NA|TRBJ2-7
CASSPLSSREQYF
TGTGCCAGCAGTCCTCTTTCGAGCCGCGAGCAGTACTTC
>NA|TRBV10-3|NA|TRBJ1-1
CAISESGGEAFF
TGTGCCATCAGTGAGTCAGGCGGTGAAGCTTTCTTT
>NA|TRBV19|NA|TRBJ2-7
CASTLREGAYEQYF
TGTGCCAGTACCCTCAGGGAGGGGGCCTACGAGCAGTACTTC
>NA|TRBV28|NA|TRBJ2-3
CASSSQGSADTQYF
TGTGCCAGCAGTTCACAGGGTTCCGCAGATACGCAGTATTTT
>TRBD2|TRBV7-2|NA|TRBJ2-7
CASSLASRGSGRREQYF
TGTGCCAGCAGCTTAGCCTCCCGAGGTAGCGGGAGGCGAGAGCAGTACTTC
>TRBD1|TRBV5-4|NA|TRBJ1-3
CASSSRTGAGNTIYF
TGTGCCAGCAGCTCACGGACAGGAGCTGGAAACACCATATATTTT
>NA|TRBV15|NA|TRBJ2-5
CATSRDRVGALGETQYF
TGTGCCACCAGCAGAGATCGTGTGGGGGCTCTAGGGGAGACCCAGTACTTC
>NA|TRBV2|NA|TRBJ2-5
CASSSGTGAMEQYF
TGTGCCAGCAGCTCCGGGACTGGGGCTATGGAGCAGTACTTC
>TRBD1|TRBV10-1|NA|TRBJ2-7
CASSETGEKVNEQYF
TGCGCCAGCAGTGAAACAGGGGAGAAGGTTAACGAGCAGTACTTC
>TRBD1|TRBV19|NA|TRBJ2-5
CASSIGPGGKTQYF
TGTGCCAGTAGTATAGGGCCAGGGGGAAAGACCCAGTACTTC
>TRBD2|TRBV5-1|NA|TRBJ2-2
CASSWGRGSGTNTGELFF
TGCGCCAGCAGCTGGGGGCGGGGTAGCGGGACGAACACCGGGGAGCTGTTTTTT
>NA|TRBV20-1|NA|TRBJ2-1
CSGSGYNEQFF
TGCAGTGGCAGCGGGTACAATGAGCAGTTCTTC
>TRBD1|TRBV27|few|TRBJ2-7
CASRNTGSRGYYEQYF
TGTGCCAGCAGGAACACAGGGAGCAGGGGGTACTACGAGCAGTACTTC
>TRBD2|TRBV7-3|NA|TRBJ2-1
CASSPPGLAGNEQFF
TGTGCCAGCAGCCCACCGGGACTAGCGGGGAATGAGCAGTTCTTC
>NA|TRBV9|NA|TRBJ1-4
CASSVGQGGNEKLFF
TGTGCCAGCAGCGTAGGACAAGGGGGAAATGAAAAACTGTTTTTT
>NA|TRBV6-6|once|TRBJ1-1
CASSLIMNTEAFF
TGTGCCAGCAGCCTTATAATGAACACTGAAGCTTTCTTT
>NA|TRBV30|few|TRBJ1-3
CAWSVNGRNTIYF
TGTGCCTGGAGTGTAAACGGGAGGAACACCATATATTTT
>TRBD1|TRBV18|NA|TRBJ1-2
CASSPGTAPGYTF
TGTGCCAGCTCACCGGGGACAGCGCCCGGCTACACCTTC
>TRBD2|TRBV19|NA|TRBJ2-7
CASAGLAGGRTFYEQYF
TGTGCCAGTGCGGGACTAGCGGGAGGCCGAACTTTCTACGAGCAGTACTTC
>TRBD1|TRBV15|NA|TRBJ1-5
CATRKGQGNQPQHF
TGTGCCACCCGGAAAGGACAGGGGAATCAGCCCCAGCATTTT
>TRBD2|TRBV7-9|NA|TRBJ2-1
CASSLGTRWFF
TGTGCCAGCAGCTTAGGGACTAGGTGGTTCTTC
>NA|TRBV9|once|TRBJ2-1
CASSVVVGVGRNEQFF
TGTGCCAGCAGCGTAGTCGTGGGAGTTGGAAGGAATGAGCAGTTCTTC
>NA|TRBV9|NA|TRBJ1-2
CASSVGGADYGYTF
TGTGCCAGCAGCGTAGGGGGCGCTGACTATGGCTACACCTTC
>TRBD2|TRBV30|few|TRBJ2-5
CAWSGRAGVELETQYF
TGTGCCTGGAGTGGAAGGGCGGGAGTGGAGCTGGAGACCCAGTACTTC
>TRBD1|TRBV5-1|few|TRBJ2-5
CASSVRQGTKETQYF
TGCGCCAGCAGCGTGCGACAGGGTACCAAAGAGACCCAGTACTTC
>TRBD1|TRBV27|NA|TRBJ2-3
CASSPTGDTDTQYF
TGTGCCAGCAGTCCAACAGGGGACACAGATACGCAGTATTTT
>NA|TRBV4-1|once|TRBJ1-2
CASSQHGTPDDGYTF
TGCGCCAGCAGCCAACACGGGACTCCGGACGATGGCTACACCTTC
>NA|TRBV10-3|NA|TRBJ2-4
CAISDPLIGVAKNIQYF
TGTGCCATCAGTGATCCCCTTATAGGGGTAGCCAAAAACATTCAGTACTTC
>NA|TRBV2|NA|TRBJ2-5
CASTRNTYQETQYF
TGTGCCAGCACCCGAAACACGTATCAAGAGACCCAGTACTTC
>TRBD2|TRBV29-1|NA|TRBJ2-3
CSVRGFLAEADTQYF
TGCAGCGTCCGGGGATTCCTAGCGGAGGCAGATACGCAGTATTTT